This T cell receptor (beta chain) was found in a study of radiation and T cells in renal cell carcinoma. This CDR3 has 16 residues. Trimming stripped 2 bases from V and 2 bases from J, with 14 bases between. The germline CDR1 and CDR2 sequences are SGHTA and FQGNSA. Stated time point: baseline pretreatment blood. Treatment reported: 15 Gy SBRT to primary tumor, nephrectomy 4 weeks later. Clones were read by immunoSEQ multiplex PCR, and TCRdb kept only the in-frame ones, dropping some. The sample comprises about 21,000 clones, roughly 80% of which are singletons, and about 37% rests with the top ten. The sequence derives from a man in his 60s with renal cell carcinoma. This rearrangement joins TRBV7-2 to TRBJ2-3; D not resolved. The source material was blood, sampled from a patient whose treatment included radiotherapy and nephrectomy. The CDR3 region has the DNA TGTGCCAGCAGCTTAACGTGGACGAACCCCACAGATACGCAGTATTTT. It specifies CASSLTWTNPTDTQYF. The full variable domain, rest sourced from reference TRBV7-2 and TRBJ2-3, is GAGVSQSPSNKVTEKGKDVELRCDPISGHTALYWYRQSLGQGLEFLIYFQGNSAPDKSGLPSDRFSAERTGGSVSTLTIQRTQQEDSAVYLCASSLTWTNPTDTQYFGPGTRLTVL.